This T cell receptor beta chain was recorded in a study of blood T cells in healthy people across ages. General study results and limits: Among long-lived donors, naive CD4+ cells were more numerous and diversity higher than in aged donors. PBMCs were not sorted, which prevented a conclusive comparison of naive versus antigen-experienced cells. There was a strong correlation between TCR beta diversity and naive T cell percentage.

Through a sample-barcoded 5' primer and a J-beta primer mix, a second PCR was run for roughly 7 to 11 cycles. Each CDR3 protein gets one entry after TCRdb re-called the 5' RACE reads with MiXCR. The sample holds over 1,200,000 distinct CDR3 sequences, approximately 59% seen once. They isolated at least 7 million PBMCs from each sample. The CDR3 length is 16 residues. Germline-derived CDR1 and CDR2 are DFQATT and SNEGSKA (reference sequence). Trimming took off 2 bases at V and 2 bases at J, with 16 bases between the two ends. For this clonotype: No antigen is known for it.

The material sequenced was blood. V gene TRBV20-1 combines with J gene TRBJ2-1, with D possibly TRBD1 on 6 matching bases. This clonotype was obtained from a man aged 18 to 30 in good health. CDR3 nucleotides: TGCAGTGCTAGAAACGACAGGTACCGCACCTACAATGAGCAGTTCTTC. Translating it yields CSARNDRYRTYNEQFF.